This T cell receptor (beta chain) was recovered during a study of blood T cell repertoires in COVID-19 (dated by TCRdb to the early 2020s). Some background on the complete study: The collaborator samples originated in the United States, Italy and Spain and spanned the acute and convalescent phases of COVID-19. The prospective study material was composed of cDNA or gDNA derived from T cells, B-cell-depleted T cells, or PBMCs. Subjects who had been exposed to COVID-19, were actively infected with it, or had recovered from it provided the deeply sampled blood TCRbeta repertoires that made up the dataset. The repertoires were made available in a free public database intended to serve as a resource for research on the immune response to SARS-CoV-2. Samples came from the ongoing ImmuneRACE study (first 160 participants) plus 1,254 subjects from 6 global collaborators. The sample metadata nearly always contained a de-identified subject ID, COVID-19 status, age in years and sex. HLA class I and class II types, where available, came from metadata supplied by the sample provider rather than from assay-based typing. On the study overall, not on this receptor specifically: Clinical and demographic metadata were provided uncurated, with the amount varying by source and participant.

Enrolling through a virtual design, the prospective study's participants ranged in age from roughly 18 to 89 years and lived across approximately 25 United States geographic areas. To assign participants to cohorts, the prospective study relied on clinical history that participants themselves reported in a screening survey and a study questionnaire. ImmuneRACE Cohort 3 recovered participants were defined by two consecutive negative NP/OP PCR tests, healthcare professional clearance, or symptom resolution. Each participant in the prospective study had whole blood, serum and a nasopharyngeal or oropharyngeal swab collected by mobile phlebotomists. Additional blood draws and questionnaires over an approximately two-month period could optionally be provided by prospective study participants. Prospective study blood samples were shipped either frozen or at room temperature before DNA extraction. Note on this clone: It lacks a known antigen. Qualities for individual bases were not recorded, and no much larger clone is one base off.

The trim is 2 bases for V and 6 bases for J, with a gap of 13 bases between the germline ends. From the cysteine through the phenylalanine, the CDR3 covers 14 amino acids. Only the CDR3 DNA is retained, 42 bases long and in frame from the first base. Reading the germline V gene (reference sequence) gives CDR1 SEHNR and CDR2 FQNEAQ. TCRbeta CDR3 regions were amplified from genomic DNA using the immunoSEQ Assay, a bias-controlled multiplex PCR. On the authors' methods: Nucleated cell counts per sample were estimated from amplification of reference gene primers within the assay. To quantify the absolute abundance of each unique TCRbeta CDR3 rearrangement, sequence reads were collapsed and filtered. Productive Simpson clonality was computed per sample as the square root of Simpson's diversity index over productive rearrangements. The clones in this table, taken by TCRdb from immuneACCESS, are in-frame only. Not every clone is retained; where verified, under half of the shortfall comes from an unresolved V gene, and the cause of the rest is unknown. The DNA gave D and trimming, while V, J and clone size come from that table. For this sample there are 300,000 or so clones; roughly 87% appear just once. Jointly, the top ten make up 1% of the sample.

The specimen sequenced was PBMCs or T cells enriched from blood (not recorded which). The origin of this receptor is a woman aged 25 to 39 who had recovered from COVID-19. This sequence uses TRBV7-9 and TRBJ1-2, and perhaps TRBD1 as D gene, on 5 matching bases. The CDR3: CASSLTSGRDGYTF. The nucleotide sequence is TGTGCCAGCAGCTTAACATCAGGGAGGGATGGCTACACCTTC.